The 14 T cell receptor beta chains presented below share a single source sample, sequenced in a study of monozygotic twins with inflammatory bowel disease. From its re-call of the 5' RACE reads, TCRdb lists each CDR3 protein once, without DNA. The repertoire table contains 400,000 or so distinct CDR3 sequences. Sequenced: blood. The source is a human donor with ulcerative colitis or Crohn's disease, or a healthy co-twin of an affected twin (not recorded which).

The chain combines TRBV29-1 with TRBJ1-1. CDR1 and CDR2 from the germline V gene are SQVTM and ANQGSEA. CDR3 length equals 14 residues. CDR3 sequence: CSVTPGGAGTEAYF. Supplemented by reference TRBV29-1 and TRBJ1-1, the full variable domain reads SAVISQKPSRDICQRGTSLTIQCQVDSQVTMMFWYRQQPGQSLTLIATANQGSEATYESGFVIDKFPISRPNLTFSTLTVSNMSPEDSSIYLCSVTPGGAGTEAYFGQGTRLTVV.

V usage is TRBV15 and J usage is TRBJ1-2; TCRdb lists TRBD1, though no DNA is available to test this call. The CDR3 covers 14 residues. Germline V gives CDR1 LNHNV, CDR2 YYDKDF (reference sequence). The chain's CDR3 is CATSRDRGNYGYTF.

The chain couples TRBV5-1 to TRBJ2-7; as DNA is missing, the TRBD1 call by TCRdb cannot be tested. The CDR3 runs to 14 residues. The V gene's germline CDR1 is SGHRS and CDR2 YFSETQ. The CDR3 loop is CASSHPPRSYEQYF. The entire variable domain, with the rest obtained from reference TRBV5-1 and TRBJ2-7, is as follows: KAGVTQTPRYLIKTRGQQVTLSCSPISGHRSVSWYQQTPGQGLQFLFEYFSETQRNKGNFPGRFSGRQFSNSRSEMNVSTLELGDSALYLCASSHPPRSYEQYFGPGTRLTVT.

J is TRBJ2-1 and V is TRBV7-2; the D gene TCRdb calls, TRBD2, cannot be checked with no DNA. CDR3 length: 15 amino acids. Germline loops: CDR1 SGHTA, CDR2 FQGNSA. This CDR3 is CASTMTSGAYNEQFF. The full variable domain, its missing parts supplied by reference TRBV7-2 and TRBJ2-1, is GAGVSQSPSNKVTEKGKDVELRCDPISGHTALYWYRQSLGQGLEFLIYFQGNSAPDKSGLPSDRFSAERTGGSVSTLTIQRTQQEDSAVYLCASTMTSGAYNEQFFGPGTRLTVL.

The V call is TRBV11-2, the J call TRBJ2-1; absent DNA, TCRdb's TRBD2 call cannot be checked. CDR1 and CDR2 (germline): SGHAT, FQNNGV. The CDR3 runs to 18 residues. This chain's CDR3 is CASSLTGAGTSVYNEQFF.

The rearrangement uses TRBV12-3 or TRBV12-4 and TRBJ2-7; TCRdb lists TRBD1, though no DNA is available to test this call. This CDR3 is built from 12 residues. The CDR3 sequence: CASSLRGYEQYF.

This chain uses TRBV3-1 with TRBJ2-5. This CDR3 is built from 15 residues. Germline V gene sequence: CDR1 LGHDT, CDR2 YNNKEL (reference sequence). The CDR3 sequence: CASIQELLQQETQYF.

V usage is TRBV10-3 and J usage is TRBJ2-7; TCRdb lists TRBD2, though no DNA is available to test this call. The CDR3 runs to 14 residues. CDR1 is ENHRY and CDR2 is SYGVKD in the germline V gene. CDR3 sequence reads: CAISDGRTSYEQYF.

The rearrangement uses TRBV28 and TRBJ1-5. Per germline, CDR1 MDHEN and CDR2 SYDVKM. CDR3 size: 13 residues. The CDR3 protein is CASSLASLQPQHF.

The J gene is TRBJ2-1, the V gene TRBV10-3; TCRdb designates TRBD2, a call that cannot be tested without DNA. Germline-derived CDR1 and CDR2 are ENHRY and SYGVKD. The CDR3 consists of 15 residues. The CDR3 reads CAISVTSGGYNEQFF.

The chain employs TRBV6-1 and TRBJ1-4; TCRdb's D call of TRBD1 is untestable without DNA. Germline CDR1 and CDR2: MNHNS and SASEGT. The CDR3 runs 17 residues. This CDR3 is CASSPFFSKPLNEKLFF.

The CDR3 protein is CASSEEVFEQYF. The chain is built from TRBV2 and TRBJ2-7. CDR1 and CDR2 (germline): SNHLY, FYNNEI. This CDR3 has 12 amino acids.

The chain recombines TRBV6-1 with TRBJ1-2; the TRBD1 assignment by TCRdb is unverifiable without DNA. CDR3 length: 15 residues. In germline, CDR1 is MNHNS, CDR2 SASEGT. The CDR3 protein is CASSVSGALSYGYTF.

J is TRBJ1-5 and V is TRBV28; TCRdb names TRBD1, which stays unverified in the absence of DNA. The CDR3 totals 15 residues. The germline V gene has CDR1 MDHEN and CDR2 SYDVKM. The CDR3 sequence: CASSPPVYSNQPQHF.